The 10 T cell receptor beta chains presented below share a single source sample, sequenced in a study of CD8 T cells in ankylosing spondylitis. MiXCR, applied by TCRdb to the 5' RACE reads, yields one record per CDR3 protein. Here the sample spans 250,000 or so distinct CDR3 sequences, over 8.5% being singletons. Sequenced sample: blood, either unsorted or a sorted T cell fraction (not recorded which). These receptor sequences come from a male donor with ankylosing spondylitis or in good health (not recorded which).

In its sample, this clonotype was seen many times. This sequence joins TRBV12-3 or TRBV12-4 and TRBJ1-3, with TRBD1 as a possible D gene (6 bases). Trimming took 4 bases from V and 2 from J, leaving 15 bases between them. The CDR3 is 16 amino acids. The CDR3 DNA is TGTGCCAGCAGTTACACAGGGACAAGGGCTGGAAACACCATATATTTT. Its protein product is CASSYTGTRAGNTIYF.

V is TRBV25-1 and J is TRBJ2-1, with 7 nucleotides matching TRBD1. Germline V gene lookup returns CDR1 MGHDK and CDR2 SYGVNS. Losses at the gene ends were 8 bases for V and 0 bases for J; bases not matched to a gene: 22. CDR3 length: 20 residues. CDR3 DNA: TGTGCCAGCGGCCAGTACAGGGGCCCCCATAATAGATCCTCCTACAATGAGCAGTTCTTC. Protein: CASGQYRGPHNRSSYNEQFF.

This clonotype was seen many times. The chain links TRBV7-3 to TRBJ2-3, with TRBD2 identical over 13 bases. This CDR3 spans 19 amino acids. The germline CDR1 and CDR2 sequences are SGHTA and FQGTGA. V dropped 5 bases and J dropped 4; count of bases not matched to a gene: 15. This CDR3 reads CASSLLRGTSGTGADTQYF. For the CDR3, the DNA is TGTGCCAGCAGCCTCCTCAGAGGGACTAGCGGGACTGGGGCAGATACGCAGTATTTT.

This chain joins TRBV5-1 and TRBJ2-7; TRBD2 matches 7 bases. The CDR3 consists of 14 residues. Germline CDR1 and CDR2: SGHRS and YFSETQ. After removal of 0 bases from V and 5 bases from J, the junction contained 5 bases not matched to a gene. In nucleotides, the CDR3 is TGCGCCAGCAGCTTGGCGGGAGGAGTTAACGAGCAGTACTTC. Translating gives CASSLAGGVNEQYF.

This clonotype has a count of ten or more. CDR3 sequence reads: CAIGPGARTGELFF. The CDR3 DNA follows: TGTGCCATCGGTCCGGGAGCGCGCACCGGGGAGCTGTTTTTT. This chain joins TRBV10-3 and TRBJ2-2, with D perhaps matching TRBD2 (6 bases). Germline-derived CDR1 and CDR2 are ENHRY and SYGVKD. Trimming stripped 8 bases from V and 4 bases from J, with 14 bases between. This CDR3 contains 14 residues.

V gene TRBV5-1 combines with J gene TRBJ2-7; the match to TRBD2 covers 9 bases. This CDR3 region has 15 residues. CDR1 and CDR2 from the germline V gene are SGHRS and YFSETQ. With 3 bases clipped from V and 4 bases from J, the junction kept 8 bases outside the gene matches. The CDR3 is CASSYRASGVYEQYF. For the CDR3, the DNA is TGCGCCAGCAGCTACCGCGCTAGCGGGGTTTACGAGCAGTACTTC.

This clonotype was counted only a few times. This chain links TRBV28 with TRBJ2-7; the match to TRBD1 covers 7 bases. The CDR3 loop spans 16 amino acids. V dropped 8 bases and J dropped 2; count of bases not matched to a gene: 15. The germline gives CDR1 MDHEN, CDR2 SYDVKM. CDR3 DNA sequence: TGTGCCAGCTTAACGCCGATTGGGGACAGCCCCTACGAGCAGTACTTC. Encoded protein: CASLTPIGDSPYEQYF.

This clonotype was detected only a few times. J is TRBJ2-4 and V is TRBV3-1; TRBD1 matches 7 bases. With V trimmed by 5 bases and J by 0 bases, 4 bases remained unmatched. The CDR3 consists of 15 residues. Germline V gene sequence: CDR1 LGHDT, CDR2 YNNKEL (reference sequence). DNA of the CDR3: TGTGCCAGCAGCAGGGACAGACTAGCCAAAAACATTCAGTACTTC. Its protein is CASSRDRLAKNIQYF.

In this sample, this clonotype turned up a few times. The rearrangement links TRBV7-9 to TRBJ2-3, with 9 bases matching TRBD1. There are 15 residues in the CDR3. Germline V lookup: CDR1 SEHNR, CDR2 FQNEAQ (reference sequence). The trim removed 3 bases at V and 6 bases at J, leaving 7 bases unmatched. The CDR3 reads CASSFGQGITDTQYF. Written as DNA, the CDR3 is TGTGCCAGCAGCTTCGGACAGGGGATAACGGATACGCAGTATTTT.

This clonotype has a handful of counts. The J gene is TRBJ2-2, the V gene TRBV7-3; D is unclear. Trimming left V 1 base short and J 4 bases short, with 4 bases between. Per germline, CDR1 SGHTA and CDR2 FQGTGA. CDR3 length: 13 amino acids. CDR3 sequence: CASSLRVTGELFF. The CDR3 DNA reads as TGTGCCAGCAGCTTAAGGGTCACCGGGGAGCTGTTTTTT.